The 6 T cell receptor beta chains given below trace back to one sample, sequenced in a study of cytomegalovirus exposure and HLA in healthy donors. TCRdb keeps only in-frame clones here, not all; method: immunoSEQ multiplex PCR. The repertoire holds some 250,000 clones, around 90% seen once, with 0.3% to 0.4% in the top ten. The sequenced sample consisted of PBMCs. Receptors originate from a woman in her late teens or twenties in good health and CMV-seronegative.

This clone was observed a few times. The chain has TRBV2 and TRBJ1-5, with no clear D. The CDR3 totals 14 residues. Germline lookup yields CDR1 SNHLY and CDR2 FYNNEI. Deletions cut 6 bases from V and 1 base from J, with 10 bases between. CDR3 sequence reads: CASSDSRSNQPQHF. DNA for the CDR3: TGTGCCAGCAGCGACTCTAGGAGCAATCAGCCCCAGCATTTT.

V gene TRBV28 combines with J gene TRBJ1-1, with TRBD1 matching 7 bases. With V trimmed by 7 bases and J by 4 bases, 6 bases remained unmatched. CDR3 length equals 13 residues. Germline-derived CDR1 and CDR2 are MDHEN and SYDVKM. The CDR3 here is CASTPGGSTEAFF. The CDR3 nucleotides are TGTGCCAGCACCCCAGGGGGTAGCACTGAAGCTTTCTTT.

The rearrangement links TRBV4-3 to TRBJ2-7, with D possibly TRBD1 on 6 matching bases. The CDR3 runs 15 residues. V lost 1 base to trimming and J lost 3 bases, with 13 bases between them. Germline CDR1 reads LGHNA; CDR2 reads YSLEER. The CDR3 nucleotides are TGCGCCAGCAGCCAAGGGGGGACATACCACTACGAGCAGTACTTC. Translation: CASSQGGTYHYEQYF.

The V call is TRBV10-3, the J call TRBJ1-5; TRBD1 agrees at 12 bases. Losses at the gene ends were 6 bases for V and 8 bases for J; bases not matched to a gene: 14. Germline V lookup: CDR1 ENHRY, CDR2 SYGVKD. CDR3 size: 17 residues. The CDR3, as DNA: TGTGCCATCAGCACTGCTCCCGGGACAGGGGGCTCGGAGCCCCAGCATTTT. It specifies CAISTAPGTGGSEPQHF.

The CDR3 DNA reads TGTGCCAGCAGCTCGACAGGGGAACCTATCGAGCAGTACTTC. It specifies CASSSTGEPIEQYF. The rearrangement uses TRBV5-6 and TRBJ2-7, with 8 bases that match TRBD1. The germline gives CDR1 SGHDT, CDR2 YYEEEE. The CDR3 length is 14 residues. The V segment lost 3 bases and the J segment 6 bases; nucleotides outside the gene matches: 8.

The genes are TRBV4-3 and TRBJ1-1; tentatively, D is TRBD1 (5 bases). V lost 3 bases, J lost 4 bases, and 15 bases lay in between. In germline, CDR1 is LGHNA, CDR2 YSLEER. The CDR3 is 15 amino acids. CDR3 sequence (DNA): TGCGCCAGCAGCCAGGAGGGGCGCTGGGTCACTGAAGCTTTCTTT. This gives the protein CASSQEGRWVTEAFF.